The count of the clone carrying this TCR beta chain is one. These data come from a study of a mutant IDH1 vaccine in newly diagnosed glioma. Time point denoted: baseline, week 1 (first vaccination visit). Regarding treatment: pre-vaccination baseline after standard-of-care therapy. Germline V gene lookup returns CDR1 LNHDA and CDR2 SQIVND (reference sequence). The trim removed 10 bases at V and 7 bases at J, leaving 5 bases unmatched. The length of the CDR3 is 11 residues. The repertoire was sequenced with immunoSEQ multiplex PCR; TCRdb's copy has only in-frame clones and lacks some. The sample has around 82,000 clones; 82% are singletons.

The sequence was collected from a man in his forties or fifties with glioma. Some clones in this sample may be carry-over from other donors' samples. Sequenced material: PBMCs, taken from a glioma patient treated with radiotherapy, temozolomide or both. The J gene is TRBJ1-2, the V gene TRBV19, with 8 bases identical to TRBD1. The CDR3 bases are TGTGCCATCAGGACAGGGTCTGGCTACACCTTC. Translated, it gives CAIRTGSGYTF.